This T cell receptor beta chain emerged from a study of blood T cell repertoires in COVID-19 (TCRdb year 2020). Notes on the research overall: The collaborator samples originated in the United States, Italy and Spain and spanned the acute and convalescent phases of COVID-19. A de-identified subject ID, COVID-19 status, age in years and sex were almost always included in the sample metadata. The repertoires were released in a freely available public database intended as a resource for research on the immune response to SARS-CoV-2. The prospective study material was composed of cDNA or gDNA derived from T cells, B-cell-depleted T cells, or PBMCs. Samples came from the ongoing ImmuneRACE study (first 160 participants) plus 1,254 subjects from 6 global collaborators. Where HLA class I and class II types were available, the types were taken from metadata supplied by the sample provider, not from assay-based typing. Subjects who had been exposed to COVID-19, were actively infected with it, or had recovered from it provided the deeply sampled blood TCRbeta repertoires that made up the dataset. Overall study outcomes, separate from this receptor: Clinical and demographic metadata were provided uncurated, with the amount varying by source and participant.

Whole blood was collected in K2EDTA tubes by collaborating institutions according to the institutions' own protocols. Collaborator samples were shipped for TCRbeta analysis as frozen whole blood, isolated PBMCs, or DNA extracted from either sample type. TCRbeta CDR3 regions were amplified from genomic DNA by means of the immunoSEQ Assay, a bias-controlled multiplex PCR. Regarding the original processing steps: The number of nucleated cells in each sample was estimated from the amplification of reference gene primers within the assay. To quantify the absolute abundance of each unique TCRbeta CDR3 rearrangement, sequence reads were collapsed and filtered. For each sample, productive Simpson clonality was calculated by taking the square root of Simpson's diversity index across productive rearrangements. What TCRdb holds here is the immuneACCESS table cut down to in-frame rearrangements. Part of the clones is not present; checked against another copy, under half of the missing clones reflect an unresolved V gene, and the others are unexplained. The DNA gave D and trimming, while V, J and clone size come from that table. This sample holds about 130,000 clones; approximately 83% were observed only once. The ten largest clonotypes hold 9.7% of the sample.

As for this clone: Its antigen remains undetermined. Base qualities are not at hand, and no much larger clone is one base apart.

CDR1 and CDR2 are read off the germline V gene as SGDLS and YYNGEE. The CDR3 contains 18 residues, cysteine and phenylalanine counted. The entry retains the CDR3 DNA only, 54 bases that are in frame from base 1. Relative to germline, V is missing 0 bases and J is missing 2 bases, with 7 bases of the junction outside any gene match. This TCR came from a man between 35 and 55 years old with active or convalescent COVID-19. Here the chain combines TRBV9 and TRBJ2-6; 8 bases in between match TRBD1. Sequencing used peripheral blood. The bases read TGTGCCAGCAGCGTAGTTGACAGGGGCTCCCCTGGGGCCAACGTCCTGACTTTC. This codes for CASSVVDRGSPGANVLTF.